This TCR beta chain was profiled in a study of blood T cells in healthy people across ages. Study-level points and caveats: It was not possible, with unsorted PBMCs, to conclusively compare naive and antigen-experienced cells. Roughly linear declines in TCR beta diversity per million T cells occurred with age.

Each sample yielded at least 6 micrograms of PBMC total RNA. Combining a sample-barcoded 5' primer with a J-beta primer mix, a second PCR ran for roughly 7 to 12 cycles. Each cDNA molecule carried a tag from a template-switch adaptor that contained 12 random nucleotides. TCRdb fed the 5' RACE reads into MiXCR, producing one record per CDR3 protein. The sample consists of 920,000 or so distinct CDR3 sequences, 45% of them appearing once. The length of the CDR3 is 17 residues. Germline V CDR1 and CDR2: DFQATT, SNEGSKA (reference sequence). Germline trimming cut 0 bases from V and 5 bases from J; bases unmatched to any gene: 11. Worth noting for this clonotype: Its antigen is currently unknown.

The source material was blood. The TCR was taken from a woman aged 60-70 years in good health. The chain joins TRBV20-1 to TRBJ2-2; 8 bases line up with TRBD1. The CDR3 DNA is TGCAGTGCTAGAGATAACAGGGGGACGGGGCCTACCGGGGAGCTGTTTTTT. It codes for CSARDNRGTGPTGELFF.